A selection of T cell receptor beta chains follows, all from one sample in a study of cytomegalovirus exposure and HLA in healthy donors. Sequenced by immunoSEQ multiplex PCR; TCRdb stores in-frame clones only, minus some. Seen here are almost 200,000 clones, around 79% observed once, and the top ten hold approximately 0.4%. The material sequenced was PBMCs. These receptors originate from a male donor in good health and CMV-seropositive. Each CDR3 is given with its conserved first and last residue. D genes are given only for firm matches. Rows give clone size only sometimes, using once, few, many, or a class for an expanded clone.

clone_size j_call d_call v_call cdr3_nt cdr3_aa
- TRBJ1-3 - TRBV7-8 TGTGCCAGCAGCCCTCAGGGCATAGGAAACACCATATATTTT CASSPQGIGNTIYF
- TRBJ2-1 - TRBV21-1 TGTGCCAGCAGCAAAGCGCAACTAGCGGGGGAGGGTAATGAGCAGTTCTTC CASSKAQLAGEGNEQFF
- TRBJ2-2 - TRBV5-1 TGCGCCAGCAGCTTAACAGTGAACACCGGGGAGCTGTTTTTT CASSLTVNTGELFF
few TRBJ1-2 TRBD1 TRBV27 TGTGCCAGCAGTTTACAGGGGGCGAGGAACTATGGCTACACCTTC CASSLQGARNYGYTF
- TRBJ2-5 TRBD1 TRBV7-3 TGTGCCAGCAGCCTTACCGGGACAGGGGTGTGGGAGACCCAGTACTTC CASSLTGTGVWETQYF
- TRBJ1-2 - TRBV7-9 TGTGCCAGCAGCTTACCAGCGGATGGCTACACCTTC CASSLPADGYTF
- TRBJ2-5 - TRBV7-2 TGTGCCAGCAGCTTAGCATCCGGGGCGGGGGAGACCCAGTACTTC CASSLASGAGETQYF
- TRBJ2-3 - TRBV6-5 TGTGCCAGCAGTTACGGGGGGACGGCCTACACAGATACGCAGTATTTT CASSYGGTAYTDTQYF
- TRBJ1-5 TRBD1 TRBV5-6 TGTGCCAGCAAGGGACAGGGGAGCCTTGAGCCCCAGCATTTT CASKGQGSLEPQHF
- TRBJ2-7 TRBD1 TRBV4-1 TGCGCCAGCAGCCTAAGTCCCTCCTCAGGGGGCGGGGAGCAGTACTTC CASSLSPSSGGGEQYF
- TRBJ1-4 - TRBV25-1 TGTGCCAGCGGCCGGGACTTAGCTAATGAAAAACTGTTTTTT CASGRDLANEKLFF
- TRBJ1-1 - TRBV7-2 TGTGCCAGCAGCTTAAGAGGGATTACCCCTGAAGCTTTCTTT CASSLRGITPEAFF
few TRBJ2-1 TRBD2 TRBV11-2 TGTGCCAGCACTCTGGGGGCTAGCGGGAGCTCCTACAATGAGCAGTTCTTC CASTLGASGSSYNEQFF
- TRBJ1-3 - TRBV6-6 TGTGCCAGCAGTCGACTCTCTGGAAACACCATATATTTT CASSRLSGNTIYF
- TRBJ2-5 TRBD2 TRBV4-2 TGTGCCAGCAGCCAAGAAGGGACTAGCGGGGGACAAGAGACCCAGTACTTC CASSQEGTSGGQETQYF
- TRBJ1-2 - TRBV7-2 TGTGCCAGCAGCCCAGTAGGGGGGGCGAGCCTCTATGGCTACACCTTC CASSPVGGASLYGYTF
- TRBJ1-3 - TRBV9 TGTGCCAGCAGCGTAGTCCCCATCGCGACAGGCGACTCTGGAAACACCATATATTTT CASSVVPIATGDSGNTIYF
- TRBJ1-6 TRBD1 TRBV6-5 TGTGCCAGCAGTTATAACAGGGGTCGGGCCTCACCCCTCCACTTT CASSYNRGRASPLHF
few TRBJ1-4 TRBD1 TRBV11-2 TGTGCCAGCAGCTCATGGACAGGGGATGAAAAACTGTTTTTT CASSSWTGDEKLFF
- TRBJ1-4 TRBD1 TRBV6-5 TGTGCCAGCAAGGAGGGGGCACAATTTGCAAAACTGTTTTTT CASKEGAQFAKLFF
- TRBJ1-1 - TRBV6-5 TGTGCCAGCAGTTACTCGTCGGCCAGGAACGCTGAAGCTTTCTTT CASSYSSARNAEAFF
- TRBJ2-7 - TRBV11-1 TGTGCCAGCAGCCAGGGTCACGAGCAGTACTTC CASSQGHEQYF
- TRBJ2-1 TRBD1 TRBV6-6 TGTGCCAGCAGTTACAGGGGGCTGAATGAGCAGTTCTTC CASSYRGLNEQFF
- TRBJ2-2 - TRBV11-3 TGTGCCAGCAGCTTAGTGATACACGGGGGTAGCGGGGAGCTGTTTTTT CASSLVIHGGSGELFF